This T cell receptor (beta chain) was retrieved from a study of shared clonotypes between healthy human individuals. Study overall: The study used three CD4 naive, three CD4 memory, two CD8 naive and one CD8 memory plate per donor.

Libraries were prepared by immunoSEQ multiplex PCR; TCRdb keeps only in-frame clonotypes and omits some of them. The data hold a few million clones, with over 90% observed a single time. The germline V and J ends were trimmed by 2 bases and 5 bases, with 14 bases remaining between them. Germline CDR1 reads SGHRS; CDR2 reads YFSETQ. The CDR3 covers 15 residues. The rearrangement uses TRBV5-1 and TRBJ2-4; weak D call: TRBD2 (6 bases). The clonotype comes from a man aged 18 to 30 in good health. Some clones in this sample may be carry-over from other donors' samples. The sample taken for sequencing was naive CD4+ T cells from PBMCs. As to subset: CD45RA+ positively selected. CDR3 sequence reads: CASSFSPGVENIQYF. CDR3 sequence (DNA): TGCGCCAGCAGCTTTTCGCCGGGAGTAGAAAACATTCAGTACTTC.